The subject of this entry is one T cell receptor beta chain. Authors' analysis steps: Estimates of nucleated cell counts were drawn from the amplification of reference gene primers. Profiled with immunoSEQ multiplex PCR; TCRdb holds only in-frame clones, not every one. That table is the source of V, J and clone size, and D and trimming were worked out from the DNA. The table records 130,000 to 150,000 clones, around 91% of them present only once. This specimen belongs to a study of blood T cell repertoires in COVID-19. The receptor's source is an older woman with active COVID-19. The sequencing sample was made of peripheral blood.

CDR3 sequence (DNA): TGTGCCAGCAGCTTACCTAGCGGGAGAAGGAAGCGCAATGAGCAGTTCTTC. This encodes CASSLPSGRRKRNEQFF. The chain employs TRBV7-9 and TRBJ2-1; 10 positions match TRBD2. Germline-derived CDR1 and CDR2 are SEHNR and FQNEAQ (reference sequence). The CDR3 is 17 residues long. Trimming took 2 bases from V and 6 from J; bases not matched to a gene: 10.